This T cell receptor beta chain was found in a study of shared clonotypes between healthy human individuals. Study-wide points: Four donors had 4% to 5% of their naive CD4 clonotypes in common. Read depth was anticipated to influence clonotype sharing among donors.

The CDR3 has 15 amino acids. With 0 bases removed from V and 13 bases from J, the gap between germline ends came to 19 bases. Germline V gene sequence: CDR1 SGHDN, CDR2 FVKESK. Study donors comprised healthy, HIV-negative adults devoid of recent acute infection or vaccination. As concerns this clone: Antigen unknown.

Method: immunoSEQ multiplex PCR; TCRdb's copy keeps in-frame clones and lacks some. In the table there are over a million clones, more than 75% of which are singletons. The receptor was isolated from a man between 18 and 35 years old in good health. Some clones in this sample may be carry-over from other donors' samples. The sequenced material came from memory CD4+ T cells from PBMCs. Subset specified: CD45RA-negative fraction. The rearrangement uses TRBV14 and TRBJ2-1; D is perhaps TRBD2 (7 bases). The CDR3 DNA follows: TGTGCCAGCAGCCAAGATCGGTTGGGAGCGGGACAACAGTTCTTC. This translates into CASSQDRLGAGQQFF.